This T cell receptor beta chain was profiled in a study of blood T cell repertoires in COVID-19. Study-wide background: Spain, Italy and the United States supplied samples that represented acute and convalescent COVID-19. T cells, B-cell-depleted T cells, or PBMCs provided the cDNA or gDNA that served as material.

Using immunoSEQ multiplex PCR, the repertoire was profiled, and TCRdb retains in-frame clones only, with some absent. The data hold about 260,000 clones, with roughly nine tenths observed a single time. The CDR3 covers 16 residues. CDR1 is SGHTA, CDR2 FQGTGA, per germline. V was pared by 3 bases and J by 0 bases, with 6 bases of the junction left unmatched. Sample: peripheral blood. This TCR was sampled from a man aged 40-55 years with active or convalescent COVID-19. The gene calls are TRBV7-3 and TRBJ2-5, with 8 bases aligning to TRBD1. CDR3 amino acids: CASSLSGGSYQETQYF. The CDR3 nucleotides read TGTGCCAGCAGCTTGTCAGGGGGCTCGTACCAAGAGACCCAGTACTTC.